This T cell receptor (beta chain) was documented in a study of blood T cell repertoires in COVID-19. Study context: Nucleic acid was either cDNA or gDNA, and it came from T cells, B-cell-depleted T cells, or PBMCs.

The method was immunoSEQ multiplex PCR; TCRdb's version includes in-frame clones alone and lacks a portion of them. Of about 190,000 clones listed, 84% are singletons. The length of the CDR3 is 13 residues. V lost 3 bases, J lost 3 bases, and 9 bases lay in between. Germline-derived CDR1 and CDR2 are KGHSH and LQKENI. The sequence was obtained from a human donor in a cohort sampled during active COVID-19. Material: peripheral blood. V usage is TRBV18 and J usage is TRBJ2-7; D unclear. CDR3: CASSPLPYYEQYV. For the CDR3, the DNA is TGTGCCAGCTCACCTCTTCCGTACTACGAGCAGTACGTC.